This T cell receptor beta chain was sequenced during a study of cytomegalovirus exposure and HLA in healthy donors. In the case of this clone: What it binds is not known.

Study-wide results and limits: Among TCR beta chains, those listed as cytomegalovirus-associated numbered some 170. Later analysis suggested links between common viral pathogens and several top significant clusters.

With 6 bases clipped from V and 13 bases from J, the junction kept 12 bases outside the gene matches. This CDR3 spans 14 amino acids. From germline, CDR1 is SNHLY and CDR2 FYNNEI. Primers included in the PCR were 60 Vbeta and 13 Jbeta primers. Some clones are missing from TCRdb's copy, which holds only in-frame ones; the method was immunoSEQ multiplex PCR. The table includes 100,000 to 150,000 clones, roughly 80% detected once. The sample was PBMCs. The TCR originated in a female donor in good health and CMV-seronegative. This chain joins TRBV2 and TRBJ1-2; 12 bases agree with TRBD1. In DNA, the CDR3 is TGTGCCAGCAGCTTTGAAGGGACAGGGGGCGCAGGCACCTTC. It translates to CASSFEGTGGAGTF. Supplemented by reference TRBV2 and TRBJ1-2, the full variable domain reads EPEVTQTPSHQVTQMGQEVILRCVPISNHLYFYWYRQILGQKVEFLVSFYNNEISEKSEIFDDQFSVERPDGSNFTLKIRSTKLEDSAMYFCASSFEGTGGAGTFGSGTRLTVV.